The clone carrying this T cell receptor beta chain was observed a few times. Clones were sequenced by immunoSEQ multiplex PCR, and TCRdb holds only the in-frame ones, with some missing. The sample holds approximately 73,000 clones, 92% seen once. V was cut by 5 bases and J by 1 base, with 11 bases left in between. The CDR3 sequence is 14 residues long. CDR1 is MNHEY, CDR2 SVGAGI, per germline. The data belong to a study of technical replicates of blood from a few donors. The chain is built from TRBV6-5 and TRBJ1-1, with D maybe TRBD1 (6 bases). The specimen sequenced was T cells isolated from PBMCs. The TCR comes from a human donor in good health. The CDR3, as DNA: TGTGCCAGCAGTCCGGGACATAGGAACACTGAAGCTTTCTTT. It specifies CASSPGHRNTEAFF.